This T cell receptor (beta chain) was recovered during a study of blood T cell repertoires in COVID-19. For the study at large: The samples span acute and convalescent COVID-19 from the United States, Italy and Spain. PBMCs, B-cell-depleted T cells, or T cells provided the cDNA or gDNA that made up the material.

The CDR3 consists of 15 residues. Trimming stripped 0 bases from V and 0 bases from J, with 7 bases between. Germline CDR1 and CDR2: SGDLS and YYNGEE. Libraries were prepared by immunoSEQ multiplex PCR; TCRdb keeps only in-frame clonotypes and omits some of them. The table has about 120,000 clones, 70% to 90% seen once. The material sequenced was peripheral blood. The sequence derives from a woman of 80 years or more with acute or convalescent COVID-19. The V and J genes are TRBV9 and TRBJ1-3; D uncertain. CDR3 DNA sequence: TGTGCCAGCAGCGTAGGAGAGAGCTCTGGAAACACCATATATTTT. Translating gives CASSVGESSGNTIYF.